A selection of T cell receptor beta chains follows, all from one sample in a study of persistence of HIV-infected CD4 T cells. TCRdb's table, derived via immunoSEQ multiplex PCR, lists solely in-frame clones and lacks some. The sample has 25,000 to 35,000 clones; roughly 78% are singletons. Their specific antigens are unknown. This specimen consisted of CD4+ T cells sorted from PBMCs after roughly 20-hour stimulation, obtained from a patient who received antiretroviral therapy. These receptors were obtained from an adult man with HIV who was CMV-seropositive. The CDR3 runs from the conserved cysteine through the conserved F or W. A D gene is named only where the DNA matches it firmly.

j_gene: TRBJ1-4
d_gene: -
v_gene: TRBV11-3
CDR3aa: CASSAGPANEKLFF
CDR3nt: TGTGCCAGCAGCGCAGGGCCGGCTAATGAAAAACTGTTTTTT

j_gene: TRBJ1-4
d_gene: -
v_gene: TRBV7-2
CDR3aa: CASSPGRSNEKLFF
CDR3nt: TGTGCCAGCAGCCCCGGGAGGTCTAATGAAAAACTGTTTTTT

j_gene: TRBJ2-3
d_gene: TRBD2
v_gene: TRBV2
CDR3aa: CASSLRGTSDFTDTQYF
CDR3nt: TGTGCCAGCAGTCTAAGAGGGACTAGCGACTTCACAGATACGCAGTATTTT

j_gene: TRBJ2-1
d_gene: -
v_gene: TRBV6-5
CDR3aa: CASSYTGTTANNEQFF
CDR3nt: TGTGCCAGCAGTTACACCGGGACCACCGCCAACAATGAGCAGTTCTTC

j_gene: TRBJ2-1
d_gene: -
v_gene: TRBV5-4
CDR3aa: CASSLQGAGEQFF
CDR3nt: TGTGCCAGCAGCTTACAGGGCGCGGGTGAGCAGTTCTTC

j_gene: TRBJ2-1
d_gene: TRBD1
v_gene: TRBV5-4
CDR3aa: CASSWDRNEQFF
CDR3nt: TGTGCCAGCAGCTGGGACAGGAATGAGCAGTTCTTC

j_gene: TRBJ2-5
d_gene: -
v_gene: TRBV21-1
CDR3aa: CASSKDIPAGGPLYQETQYF
CDR3nt: TGTGCCAGCAGCAAAGATATTCCAGCGGGGGGGCCGCTATACCAAGAGACCCAGTACTTC

j_gene: TRBJ1-2
d_gene: -
v_gene: TRBV28
CDR3aa: CASSAGTHYGYTF
CDR3nt: TGTGCCAGCAGCGCCGGGACCCATTATGGCTACACCTTC

j_gene: TRBJ1-1
d_gene: -
v_gene: TRBV7-3
CDR3aa: CASSLWGGGSTEAFF
CDR3nt: TGTGCCAGCAGCTTATGGGGGGGCGGAAGCACTGAAGCTTTCTTT

j_gene: TRBJ2-3
d_gene: -
v_gene: TRBV24-1
CDR3aa: CATSDRGPTDTQYF
CDR3nt: TGTGCCACCAGTGATCGGGGGCCCACAGATACGCAGTATTTT

j_gene: TRBJ2-1
d_gene: -
v_gene: TRBV6-1
CDR3aa: CASSELQGAYNEQFF
CDR3nt: TGTGCCAGCAGTGAACTACAGGGCGCCTACAATGAGCAGTTCTTC

j_gene: TRBJ2-5
d_gene: -
v_gene: TRBV24-1
CDR3aa: CATSDFARQETQYF
CDR3nt: TGTGCCACCAGTGATTTCGCCAGACAAGAGACCCAGTACTTC

j_gene: TRBJ2-3
d_gene: TRBD1
v_gene: TRBV2
CDR3aa: CASTEADRGADTQYF
CDR3nt: TGTGCCAGCACCGAGGCCGACAGGGGCGCAGATACGCAGTATTTT

j_gene: TRBJ2-3
d_gene: -
v_gene: TRBV5-1
CDR3aa: CASSLKGRSTDTQYF
CDR3nt: TGCGCCAGCAGCTTGAAAGGAAGAAGCACAGATACGCAGTATTTT

j_gene: TRBJ2-2
d_gene: TRBD1
v_gene: TRBV5-1
CDR3aa: CASSLGDRWNTGELFF
CDR3nt: TGCGCCAGCAGCTTGGGGGACAGGTGGAACACCGGGGAGCTGTTTTTT